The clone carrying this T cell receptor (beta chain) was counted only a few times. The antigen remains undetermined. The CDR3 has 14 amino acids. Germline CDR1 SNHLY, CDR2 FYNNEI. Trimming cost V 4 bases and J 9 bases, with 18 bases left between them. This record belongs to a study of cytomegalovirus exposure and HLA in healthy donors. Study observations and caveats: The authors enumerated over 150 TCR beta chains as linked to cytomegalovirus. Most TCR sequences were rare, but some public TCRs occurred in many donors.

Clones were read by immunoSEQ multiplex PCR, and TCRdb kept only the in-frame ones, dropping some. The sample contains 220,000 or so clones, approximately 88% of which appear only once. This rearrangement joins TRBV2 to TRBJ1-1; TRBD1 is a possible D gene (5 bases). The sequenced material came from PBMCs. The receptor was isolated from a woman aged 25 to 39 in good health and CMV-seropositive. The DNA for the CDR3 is TGTGCCAGCAGTGTCCAGGGATCGGGGGGTAAAGCTTTCTTT. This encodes CASSVQGSGGKAFF.